Below are 30 T cell receptor beta chains sequenced from a single sample in a study of T-cell reconstitution after alpha-beta-depleted transplantation in children. For TCRbeta, the library was prepared with unique molecular identifiers. TCRdb re-derived calls from the PCR reads in MiXCR, one entry per CDR3 protein. The table records 500,000 to 750,000 distinct CDR3 sequences, around 13% of them present only once. The sample was PBMCs, mostly from graft donor cells, taken 360 days after TCRalphabeta/CD19-depleted stem cell transplant. These receptors were taken from a male patient younger than 18 who had a stem cell transplant for acute myeloid leukemia, so the T cells may come from the graft donor.

This clonotype has ten or more counts. The V call is TRBV6-2 or TRBV6-3, the J call TRBJ2-5; 12 bases are a match to TRBD2. The ends lost 4 bases at V and 3 bases at J; junction bases unmatched: 0. This CDR3 is 14 amino acids long. The germline V gene has CDR1 MNHEY and CDR2 SVGEGT. For the CDR3, the DNA is TGTGCCAGCAGTTGGACTAGCGGGGAAGAGACCCAGTACTTC. Amino acid sequence: CASSWTSGEETQYF.

The CDR3 loop is CASSWDRSVYEQFF. CDR3 DNA sequence: TGTGCCAGCAGTTGGGACAGGTCTGTGTATGAGCAGTTCTTC. The chain employs TRBV7-3 and TRBJ2-1, with TRBD1 matching over 8 bases. In germline, CDR1 is SGHTA, CDR2 FQGTGA. CDR3 length: 14 residues. Trimming at V came to 6 bases and at J to 8 bases, leaving 9 bases not matched to a gene.

This clonotype was counted at least ten times. The chain is built from TRBV12-3 or TRBV12-4 and TRBJ2-2; 7 bases line up with TRBD2. The CDR3 is made up of 16 amino acids. J was trimmed by 1 base and V by 3 bases; bases with no gene match: 5. For the CDR3, the DNA is TGTGCCAGCAGTTTCGGGGGGACTCGGAACACCGGGGAGCTGTTTTTT. Translating it yields CASSFGGTRNTGELFF.

This clonotype has a handful of counts. This rearrangement joins TRBV3-1 to TRBJ2-3, with unresolved D. Germline CDR1 LGHDT, CDR2 YNNKEL (reference sequence). V was trimmed by 1 base and J by 0 bases, leaving 8 bases between them. CDR3 length equals 15 residues. The CDR3 spells CASSQALHSTDTQYF. CDR3 sequence (DNA): TGTGCCAGCAGCCAAGCCCTTCATAGCACAGATACGCAGTATTTT.

This clonotype was seen repeatedly, ten times or more. The chain couples TRBV5-1 to TRBJ2-7, with TRBD1 matching over 8 bases. The germline gives CDR1 SGHRS, CDR2 YFSETQ. J was trimmed by 5 bases and V by 4 bases; bases with no gene match: 5. The CDR3 runs to 13 residues. This CDR3 is CASSGQGINEQYF. CDR3 nucleotides: TGCGCCAGCAGCGGACAGGGAATTAACGAGCAGTACTTC.

This clonotype was counted many times. The DNA for the CDR3 is TGTGCCAGCAGTTTAAGTCCTAGCGGGAGCACAGATACGCAGTATTTT. Protein sequence: CASSLSPSGSTDTQYF. The genes are TRBV28 and TRBJ2-3; 8 positions agree with TRBD2. V dropped 2 bases and J dropped 0; count of bases not matched to a gene: 4. This CDR3 region has 16 residues. Germline V gene lookup returns CDR1 MDHEN and CDR2 SYDVKM.

This clonotype has just a few counts. This chain uses TRBV28 with TRBJ2-2; D uncertain. V gave up 6 bases and J gave up 1 base, with 9 bases separating them. Per the germline V gene, CDR1 is MDHEN and CDR2 is SYDVKM. The CDR3 runs 14 residues. The DNA of the CDR3 is TGTGCCAGCAGATCCCTAGGGAACACCGGGGAGCTGTTTTTT. Encoded protein: CASRSLGNTGELFF. Combining the CDR3 with reference TRBV28 and TRBJ2-2 gives the whole variable domain DVKVTQSSRYLVKRTGEKVFLECVQDMDHENMFWYRQDPGLGLRLIYFSYDVKMKEKGDIPEGYSVSREKKERFSLILESASTNQTSMYLCASRSLGNTGELFFGEGSRLTVL.

The gene calls are TRBV4-3 and TRBJ2-7, with TRBD2 matching over 7 bases. Germline V gives CDR1 LGHNA, CDR2 YSLEER. The junction had 5 bases not matched to a gene; V was cut back by 0 bases and J by 0 bases. This CDR3 is built from 16 residues. The CDR3 here is CASSQEGTTSSYEQYF. Written as DNA, the CDR3 is TGCGCCAGCAGCCAAGAGGGGACTACAAGCTCCTACGAGCAGTACTTC.

This clonotype was counted between two and nine times. This chain joins TRBV4-3 and TRBJ2-2; TRBD1 matches 9 bases. Germline V gene sequence: CDR1 LGHNA, CDR2 YSLEER. Losses at the gene ends were 2 bases for V and 6 bases for J; bases not matched to a gene: 10. The CDR3 runs to 17 residues. Here the CDR3 reads CASSQLPGTGRPGELFF. DNA for the CDR3: TGCGCCAGCAGCCAATTGCCCGGGACAGGGCGGCCCGGGGAGCTGTTTTTT.

Regarding this clonotype: The junction and the germline gene differ at one end; a read error may be behind it. This chain joins TRBV7-2 and TRBJ2-1; D tentatively fits TRBD1 or TRBD2 (5 bases each). Germline V gives CDR1 SGHTA, CDR2 FQGNSA. CDR3 length: 13 amino acids. The CDR3 loop is CASSLRWGSPPSF. The CDR3 nucleotides are TGTGCCAGCAGCTTACGATGGGGGAGCCCTCCCAGCTTC.

This clonotype was seen only a few times. This rearrangement joins TRBV28 to TRBJ2-7; 7 bases are a match to TRBD2. This CDR3 is built from 14 residues. Germline values: CDR1 MDHEN, CDR2 SYDVKM. Trimming cost V 10 bases and J 2 bases; bases outside gene matches: 11. The CDR3 region has the DNA TGTGCCATTAGTAGCGGGTATGGAACCTACGAGCAGTACTTC. It is translated as CAISSGYGTYEQYF.

This clonotype was counted a few times. This rearrangement joins TRBV18 to TRBJ2-3; D may be TRBD2 (7 bases). Germline V lookup: CDR1 KGHSH, CDR2 LQKENI. The CDR3 contains 16 residues. The V and J ends lost 3 bases and 2 bases respectively, with 15 bases between them. In DNA, the CDR3 is TGTGCCAGCTCACCGGCTTGGCGGGGGCCCACAGATACGCAGTATTTT. Encoded protein: CASSPAWRGPTDTQYF.

This clonotype was detected many times. The chain joins TRBV5-1 to TRBJ2-1, with 8 bases fitting TRBD2. Trimming removed 4 bases from V and 5 bases from J; junction bases left unmatched: 11. The CDR3 contains 16 residues. The germline CDR1 and CDR2 sequences are SGHRS and YFSETQ. CDR3 sequence: CASSPNSGSLDNEQFF. In DNA, the CDR3 is TGCGCCAGCAGCCCCAACAGCGGGAGTTTGGACAATGAGCAGTTCTTC. The full variable domain, rest sourced from reference TRBV5-1 and TRBJ2-1, is KAGVTQTPRYLIKTRGQQVTLSCSPISGHRSVSWYQQTPGQGLQFLFEYFSETQRNKGNFPGRFSGRQFSNSRSEMNVSTLELGDSALYLCASSPNSGSLDNEQFFGPGTRLTVL.

The chain is built from TRBV30 and TRBJ2-1, with 9 bases identical to TRBD2. Germline V gives CDR1 GTSNPN, CDR2 SVGIG (reference sequence). The length of the CDR3 is 14 residues. V was clipped by 3 bases and J by 6 bases; unmatched bases: 6. This chain's CDR3 is CAWSLLAGPNEQFF. CDR3 DNA sequence: TGTGCCTGGAGCCTCCTAGCGGGGCCCAATGAGCAGTTCTTC.

V usage is TRBV4-2 and J usage is TRBJ2-1; 8 positions agree with TRBD1. Trimming at V came to 1 base and at J to 7 bases, leaving 6 bases not matched to a gene. The CDR3 is 15 residues long. Germline V CDR1 and CDR2: LGHNA, YNFKEQ. CDR3 bases: TGTGCCAGCAGCCAAGCGGACAGGGTGGTAAATGAGCAGTTCTTC. Encoded protein: CASSQADRVVNEQFF.

The chain carries TRBV2 and TRBJ2-2; the D gene is possibly TRBD2 (6 bases). The germline V and J ends were trimmed by 11 bases and 0 bases, with 16 bases remaining between them. CDR3 length equals 15 residues. In germline, CDR1 is SNHLY, CDR2 FYNNEI. CDR3 residues: CAGFSGGSNTGELFF. The CDR3 DNA is TGTGCCGGCTTTAGCGGAGGGTCGAACACCGGGGAGCTGTTTTTT.

V usage is TRBV19 and J usage is TRBJ2-1; 8 bases map to TRBD1. Germline CDR1 reads LNHDA; CDR2 reads SQIVND (reference sequence). Losses at the gene ends were 11 bases for V and 7 bases for J; bases not matched to a gene: 16. The CDR3 has 15 amino acids. DNA for the CDR3: TGTGCCTCCAACCCAACAGGGGGTGGACAGAATGAGCAGTTCTTC. Its protein product is CASNPTGGGQNEQFF.

This rearrangement joins TRBV7-3 to TRBJ2-2, with D possibly matching TRBD2 (6 bases). V was shortened by 3 bases and J by 5 bases, with 13 bases between the two germline ends. Per germline, CDR1 SGHTA and CDR2 FQGTGA. This CDR3 is 15 amino acids long. The CDR3 DNA follows: TGTGCCAGCAGCTTTAATCCTCGGGGGACCGGGGAGCTGTTTTTT. It encodes CASSFNPRGTGELFF.

This sequence joins TRBV10-3 and TRBJ2-5; D uncertain. CDR1 ENHRY and CDR2 SYGVKD come from the germline V gene. Trimming pared 0 bases from V and 5 bases from J, leaving 13 bases between. The CDR3 runs to 15 residues. The CDR3 coding sequence is TGTGCCATCAGTGAGTCGAGTAGTAGGTTGGAGACCCAGTACTTC. Translating gives CAISESSSRLETQYF.

The table lists this clonotype with a few counts. The chain employs TRBV7-9 and TRBJ2-3; D gene unclear. The CDR3 loop spans 17 amino acids. The V and J ends lost 4 bases and 0 bases respectively, with 17 bases between them. Germline CDR1 is SEHNR and CDR2 is FQNEAQ (reference sequence). The CDR3 region is CASSSSRKRTSTDTQYF. The CDR3 bases are TGTGCCAGCAGCTCGAGCAGAAAGCGAACTAGCACAGATACGCAGTATTTT. Complete variable domain (other parts from reference TRBV7-9 and TRBJ2-3): DTGVSQNPRHKITKRGQNVTFRCDPISEHNRLYWYRQTLGQGPEFLTYFQNEAQLEKSRLLSDRFSAERPKGSFSTLEIQRTEQGDSAMYLCASSSSRKRTSTDTQYFGPGTRLTVL.

The chain links TRBV7-3 to TRBJ2-3; D unclear. The V and J ends lost 4 bases and 2 bases respectively, with 13 bases between them. CDR1 and CDR2 from the germline V gene are SGHTA and FQGTGA. The CDR3 is 15 residues long. CDR3 sequence (DNA): TGTGCCAGCAGCTCCAGAACGGATAACACAGATACGCAGTATTTT. The encoded protein is CASSSRTDNTDTQYF.

The chain combines TRBV6-5 with TRBJ1-2, with 8 bases fitting TRBD1. The V gene's germline CDR1 is MNHEY and CDR2 SVGAGI. This CDR3 contains 18 residues. V was pared by 2 bases and J by 1 base, with 12 bases of the junction left unmatched. The CDR3 DNA sequence: TGTGCCAGCAGTTACCCTAGGACAGGGAGGGTATATAACTATGGCTACACCTTC. Translation: CASSYPRTGRVYNYGYTF.

This clonotype was counted only a few times. Here the CDR3 reads CASSPGGISGGRTQYF. DNA for the CDR3: TGTGCCAGCAGCCCCGGTGGAATTAGCGGGGGTCGGACCCAGTACTTC. The rearrangement joins TRBV3-1 to TRBJ2-5, with TRBD2 matching over 9 bases. The CDR3 is 16 residues long. Germline V gene sequence: CDR1 LGHDT, CDR2 YNNKEL (reference sequence). The junction had 13 bases not matched to a gene; V was cut back by 4 bases and J by 7 bases.

This clonotype was recorded at least ten times. The gene calls are TRBV12-3 or TRBV12-4 and TRBJ2-3; 9 nucleotides agree with TRBD2. The V and J ends lost 3 bases and 2 bases, in that order; junction bases with no gene match: 6. The CDR3 is made up of 16 amino acids. The CDR3 spells CASSLASGTFTDTQYF. The CDR3 region has the DNA TGTGCCAGCAGTTTGGCTAGCGGGACATTCACAGATACGCAGTATTTT.

There are a few counts of this clonotype. V is TRBV7-2 and J is TRBJ2-7; maybe TRBD1 (5 bases). Germline V gene lookup returns CDR1 SGHTA and CDR2 FQGNSA. The V end was cut by 1 base, the J end by 6 bases, with 16 bases between. The CDR3 is made up of 15 amino acids. CDR3 amino acids: CASSLGGPTFSEQYF. CDR3 bases: TGTGCCAGCAGCTTAGGGGGCCCTACCTTTTCCGAGCAGTACTTC.

The CDR3 DNA sequence: TGTGCCAGCAGTCGAGACGGTTACCAAGAGACCCAGTACTTC. Protein: CASSRDGYQETQYF. The rearrangement links TRBV6-1 to TRBJ2-5; D call uncertain. Trimming stripped 5 bases from V and 0 bases from J, with 10 bases between. CDR1 and CDR2 from the germline V gene are MNHNS and SASEGT. The CDR3 contains 14 residues.

The chain is built from TRBV6-1 and TRBJ1-2, with a weak D call TRBD1 (5 bases). Germline values: CDR1 MNHNS, CDR2 SASEGT. The V end was cut by 6 bases, the J end by 6 bases, with 17 bases between. The CDR3 contains 14 residues. The CDR3 DNA is TGTGCCAGCAGAAGGGGACCCATGGCGCATGGCTACACCTTC. Translating gives CASRRGPMAHGYTF.

In its sample, this clonotype was seen a few times. The chain joins TRBV6-2 or TRBV6-3 to TRBJ2-2; 8 nucleotides agree with TRBD1. V was pared by 4 bases and J by 4 bases, with 8 bases of the junction left unmatched. CDR1 is MNHEY and CDR2 is SVGEGT in the germline V gene. This CDR3 region has 16 residues. The CDR3 DNA reads as TGTGCCAGCAGTTCCTCAGGGGGCGCGGGCACCGGGGAGCTGTTTTTT. This codes for CASSSSGGAGTGELFF.

The rearrangement uses TRBV12-3 or TRBV12-4 and TRBJ2-3; 14 nucleotides agree with TRBD2. V lost 6 bases to trimming and J lost 2 bases; unmatched junction nucleotides: 10. This CDR3 region has 18 residues. The chain's CDR3 is CASSQPLTSGRATDTQYF. For the CDR3, the DNA is TGTGCCAGCAGCCAACCTCTGACTAGCGGGAGGGCCACAGATACGCAGTATTTT.

The genes are TRBV28 and TRBJ2-4; tentatively, D is TRBD1 or TRBD2 (5 bases each). V was cut by 4 bases and J by 8 bases, with 15 bases left in between. The CDR3 runs 14 residues. Per germline, CDR1 MDHEN and CDR2 SYDVKM. CDR3 nucleotides: TGTGCCAGCAGTTCCGGGACCAGGACGGACATTCAGTACTTC. This gives the protein CASSSGTRTDIQYF.